These 27 T cell receptor beta chains share one sample of origin, sequenced in a study of T cells after yellow fever vaccination. Each CDR3 protein gets one entry after TCRdb re-called the 5' RACE reads with MiXCR. The sample has some 320,000 distinct CDR3 sequences; about 4.5% are singletons. This sample comprised PBMCs, obtained 15 days after the yellow fever booster vaccination. The origin of the receptors is a young man who received the YFV17D yellow fever vaccine.

This clonotype was counted many times. The V call is TRBV9, the J call TRBJ2-5, with TRBD2 identical over 8 bases. V was pared by 4 bases and J by 5 bases, with 16 bases of the junction left unmatched. CDR1 and CDR2 (germline): SGDLS, YYNGEE. The CDR3 has 17 amino acids. CDR3 amino acids: CASSPRSSSGGAETQYF. CDR3 DNA sequence: TGTGCCAGCAGCCCCCGCTCCTCCAGCGGGGGCGCCGAGACCCAGTACTTC.

The chain employs TRBV12-3 or TRBV12-4 and TRBJ1-2; 8 bases match TRBD1. CDR3 size: 13 residues. V trimming: 10 bases; J trimming: 4 bases; junction bases outside the gene matches: 8. CDR3 in DNA: TGTGCCACCTCGACAGGGGCCTCCTATGGCTACACCTTC. Amino acids: CATSTGASYGYTF.

This clonotype was counted a few times. This rearrangement joins TRBV20-1 to TRBJ1-1; 10 nucleotides align to TRBD1. The CDR3 length is 13 residues. The germline V gene has CDR1 DFQATT and CDR2 SNEGSKA (reference sequence). With 5 bases clipped from V and 7 bases from J, the junction kept 7 bases outside the gene matches. The CDR3 reads CSAARQGAVEAFF. CDR3 coding DNA: TGCAGTGCTGCCAGACAGGGGGCGGTTGAAGCTTTCTTT.

The sample holds many counts of this clonotype. This chain connects TRBV7-8 to TRBJ2-7; tentative D call: TRBD2 (6 bases). This CDR3 has 14 residues. Trimming cost V 2 bases and J 6 bases, with 14 bases left between them. Germline values: CDR1 SGHVS, CDR2 FQNEAQ. In DNA form, the CDR3 reads TGTGCCAGCAGCTTACCGGCAGGAGGGTCCGAGCAGTACTTC. Translation gives CASSLPAGGSEQYF.

This clonotype was found many times. The rearrangement uses TRBV9 and TRBJ2-3; D is unresolved. V lost 5 bases, J lost 5 bases, and 15 bases lay in between. CDR3 length: 14 amino acids. Germline CDR1 and CDR2: SGDLS and YYNGEE. DNA of the CDR3: TGTGCCAGCAGTCGAGTATTAGCCGGAGATACGCAGTATTTT. Amino acids: CASSRVLAGDTQYF.

The chain couples TRBV12-3 or TRBV12-4 to TRBJ1-5, with D perhaps matching TRBD1 (5 bases). Trimming removed 3 bases from V and 5 bases from J, with 11 bases in between. The CDR3 is 14 amino acids. In DNA form, the CDR3 reads TGTGCCAGCAGTTTTTCAGGGCGCGATCAGCCCCAGCATTTT. Encoded protein: CASSFSGRDQPQHF.

V usage is TRBV15 and J usage is TRBJ1-1; maybe TRBD1 (5 bases). The germline CDR1 and CDR2 sequences are LNHNV and YYDKDF (reference sequence). This CDR3 is 17 amino acids long. Trimming pared 4 bases from V and 0 bases from J, leaving 18 bases between. The CDR3 DNA follows: TGTGCCACCAGCACCCCCTTGGTTGGGGGTCTGAACACTGAAGCTTTCTTT. Amino acids: CATSTPLVGGLNTEAFF.

This clonotype was counted many times. This chain links TRBV12-3 or TRBV12-4 with TRBJ1-4; D gene ambiguous. This CDR3 has 11 amino acids. Trimming cost V 1 base and J 7 bases, with 1 base left between them. CDR3 sequence reads: CASSLGEKLFF. For the CDR3, the DNA is TGTGCCAGCAGTTTAGGTGAAAAACTGTTTTTT.

This clonotype has just a few counts. The chain joins TRBV6-1 to TRBJ1-1, with TRBD1 as a possible D gene (6 bases). This CDR3 has 15 residues. The V and J ends lost 4 bases and 8 bases respectively, with 20 bases between them. CDR1 MNHNS and CDR2 SASEGT come from the germline V gene. CDR3 DNA: TGTGCCAGCAGTGCCAACAGGGCCGGAGGGGCAGAAGCTTTCTTT. Its protein product is CASSANRAGGAEAFF.

This chain uses TRBV5-1 with TRBJ2-3; TRBD1 matches 10 bases. CDR3 size: 16 residues. Germline assignment: CDR1 SGHRS and CDR2 YFSETQ. The J segment lost 5 bases and the V segment lost 0 bases, leaving 6 bases of the junction unmatched. The CDR3 loop reads CASSLGQGARLDTQYF. In DNA form, the CDR3 reads TGCGCCAGCAGCTTGGGACAGGGGGCGCGATTAGATACGCAGTATTTT. The full variable domain, with the rest looked up from reference TRBV5-1 and TRBJ2-3, is KAGVTQTPRYLIKTRGQQVTLSCSPISGHRSVSWYQQTPGQGLQFLFEYFSETQRNKGNFPGRFSGRQFSNSRSEMNVSTLELGDSALYLCASSLGQGARLDTQYFGPGTRLTVL.

The V and J genes are TRBV4-2 and TRBJ1-1; D gene ambiguous. The CDR3 sequence is 14 residues long. With 3 bases removed from V and 4 bases from J, the gap between germline ends came to 12 bases. Looked up from germline, CDR1 is LGHNA and CDR2 is YNFKEQ. The CDR3 here is CASSHGPGGTEAFF. CDR3 nucleotide sequence: TGTGCCAGCAGCCACGGACCGGGTGGCACTGAAGCTTTCTTT.

This clonotype has a count of ten or more. The genes are TRBV5-1 and TRBJ1-1, with a tentative D call TRBD1 (6 bases). The germline V gene has CDR1 SGHRS and CDR2 YFSETQ. The CDR3 covers 18 residues. Trimming removed 0 bases from V and 2 bases from J, with 20 bases in between. CDR3 bases: TGCGCCAGCAGCTTGGCCGGAGGCCTTAGAGGGGGAAACACTGAAGCTTTCTTT. Its protein product is CASSLAGGLRGGNTEAFF.

This clonotype was observed many times. The CDR3 sequence is CASPGTALYNEQFF. CDR3 in DNA: TGCGCCAGCCCCGGGACAGCTTTATACAATGAGCAGTTCTTC. V gene TRBV23-1 combines with J gene TRBJ2-1, with 7 nucleotides matching TRBD1. TRBV23-1 is identified as an open reading frame with a role that is uncertain. CDR3 size: 14 residues. V dropped 8 bases and J dropped 4; count of bases not matched to a gene: 8.

This clonotype has ten or more counts. The V gene is TRBV12-3 or TRBV12-4, the J gene TRBJ2-3; D is possibly TRBD1 or TRBD2 (6 bases each). This CDR3 has 14 amino acids. V lost 5 bases and J lost 5, with 14 bases in between. The CDR3 sequence is CASSLRGRGDTQYF. The CDR3 nucleotides read TGTGCCAGCAGTCTCCGGGGGCGGGGAGATACGCAGTATTTT.

The rearrangement uses TRBV5-6 and TRBJ2-2, with 7 bases matching TRBD1. The CDR3 spans 17 residues. Germline values: CDR1 SGHDT, CDR2 YYEEEE. J gave up 1 base and V 1 base, and 7 bases lay outside the gene matches. This chain's CDR3 is CASSLRGWTGNTGELFF. CDR3 sequence (DNA): TGTGCCAGCAGCTTGCGGGGATGGACAGGGAACACCGGGGAGCTGTTTTTT.

A few counts support this clonotype. In nucleotides, the CDR3 is TGCAGTGTAGACAGGGGGATGAACACTGAAGCTTTCTTT. Translating it yields CSVDRGMNTEAFF. This sequence joins TRBV20-1 and TRBJ1-1, with TRBD1 matching 9 bases. The length of the CDR3 is 13 residues. Per germline, CDR1 DFQATT and CDR2 SNEGSKA (reference sequence). V shed 7 bases, J shed 0 bases, and the junction held 3 bases outside the gene matches.

This clonotype was seen many times. The chain uses TRBV5-1 and TRBJ1-1, with a tentative D call TRBD1 (6 bases). Looked up from germline, CDR1 is SGHRS and CDR2 is YFSETQ. V was pared by 0 bases and J by 1 base, with 7 bases between. This CDR3 contains 14 residues. The CDR3 bases are TGCGCCAGCAGCTTGGGCAGGGGGAACACTGAAGCTTTCTTT. It yields the protein CASSLGRGNTEAFF. Based on the CDR3 plus reference TRBV5-1 and TRBJ1-1, the full variable domain is KAGVTQTPRYLIKTRGQQVTLSCSPISGHRSVSWYQQTPGQGLQFLFEYFSETQRNKGNFPGRFSGRQFSNSRSEMNVSTLELGDSALYLCASSLGRGNTEAFFGQGTRLTVV.

This clonotype has more than one count but fewer than ten. The chain has TRBV4-3 and TRBJ1-4, with TRBD1 matching 7 bases. The trim removed 3 bases at V and 8 bases at J, leaving 12 bases unmatched. Germline V gene sequence: CDR1 LGHNA, CDR2 YSLEER. This CDR3 has 16 amino acids. The CDR3 region is CASSHLSGTVREKLFF. The CDR3 DNA follows: TGCGCCAGCAGCCACCTCTCCGGGACAGTTCGAGAAAAACTGTTTTTT.

This clonotype was seen at least ten times. V usage is TRBV4-1 and J usage is TRBJ2-7; 7 bases are a match to TRBD2. Trimming at V came to 7 bases and at J to 0 bases, leaving 9 bases not matched to a gene. In germline, CDR1 is MGHRA, CDR2 YSYEKL. This CDR3 region has 15 residues. The CDR3 loop reads CASTLAGDSSYEQYF. The DNA for the CDR3 is TGCGCCAGCACCTTGGCGGGGGATTCCTCCTACGAGCAGTACTTC.

The gene calls are TRBV14 and TRBJ1-1; D unclear. The germline V gene encodes CDR1 SGHDN and CDR2 FVKESK. This CDR3 has 11 amino acids. V lost 6 bases and J lost 9, with 11 bases in between. The CDR3 DNA follows: TGTGCCAGCAGTAAGGCAAATAAAGCTTTCTTT. This sequence encodes CASSKANKAFF. Full variable domain (rest looked up from reference TRBV14 and TRBJ1-1): EAGVTQFPSHSVIEKGQTVTLRCDPISGHDNLYWYRRVMGKEIKFLLHFVKESKQDESGMPNNRFLAERTGGTYSTLKVQPAELEDSGVYFCASSKANKAFFGQGTRLTVV.

V usage is TRBV6-2 or TRBV6-3 and J usage is TRBJ2-7, with D uncertain. Trimming stripped 2 bases from V and 2 bases from J, with 7 bases between. This CDR3 is built from 13 residues. In germline, CDR1 is MNHEY, CDR2 SVGEGT. This CDR3 reads CASSYPTTYEQYV. The CDR3 DNA sequence: TGTGCCAGCAGTTACCCCACGACCTACGAGCAGTACGTC.

This clonotype was observed many times. The chain has TRBV12-5 and TRBJ2-3, with TRBD1 matching 9 bases. Germline loops: CDR1 LGHNT, CDR2 FRNRAP. The CDR3 is 15 amino acids. V lost 6 bases and J lost 6; bases outside the gene matches: 10. CDR3 coding DNA: TGTGCTAGTGGACCCGACAGGGGGATTGTCGATACGCAGTATTTT. The encoded protein is CASGPDRGIVDTQYF.

This clonotype has at least ten counts. J is TRBJ2-7 and V is TRBV12-5, with 10 bases that match TRBD1. V shed 5 bases and J 7 bases; nucleotides not matched to a gene: 5. Germline V gene data show CDR1 as LGHNT and CDR2 as FRNRAP. This CDR3 spans 13 amino acids. CDR3 sequence (DNA): TGTGCTAGTGGTCGGACAGGGGGTAGGGAGCAGTACTTC. It is translated as CASGRTGGREQYF.

Only a few counts were recorded for this clonotype. V is TRBV5-4 and J is TRBJ2-2; 7 bases are shared with TRBD2. Germline CDR1 is SGHNT and CDR2 is YYREEE (reference sequence). This CDR3 is built from 13 residues. The ends lost 4 bases at V and 5 bases at J; junction bases unmatched: 2. The CDR3 loop is CASSMGGTGELFF. CDR3 bases: TGTGCCAGCAGCATGGGGGGGACCGGGGAGCTGTTTTTT.

This clonotype turned up a few times. The V gene is TRBV19, the J gene TRBJ1-4; D ambiguous. Germline lookup yields CDR1 LNHDA and CDR2 SQIVND (reference sequence). V lost 6 bases to trimming and J lost 7 bases, with 12 bases between them. This CDR3 is built from 13 residues. In DNA form, the CDR3 reads TGTGCCAGTAGGAGGGCCCCCCTTGAAAAACTGTTTTTT. Amino acid sequence: CASRRAPLEKLFF.

In this sample, this clonotype turned up many times. The chain combines TRBV7-2 with TRBJ2-2; 8 positions match TRBD2. The germline V gene has CDR1 SGHTA and CDR2 FQGNSA. This CDR3 is built from 14 residues. The V and J ends lost 4 bases and 6 bases, in that order; junction bases with no gene match: 4. Here the CDR3 DNA reads TGTGCCAGCAGCTCCGGGGGGGCCGCCGGGGAGCTGTTTTTT. Its translation: CASSSGGAAGELFF. The whole variable domain, filled in from reference TRBV7-2 and TRBJ2-2, reads GAGVSQSPSNKVTEKGKDVELRCDPISGHTALYWYRQSLGQGLEFLIYFQGNSAPDKSGLPSDRFSAERTGGSVSTLTIQRTQQEDSAVYLCASSSGGAAGELFFGEGSRLTVL.

This clonotype has only a few counts. The chain links TRBV7-2 to TRBJ1-1; TRBD1 agrees at 7 bases. Germline CDR1 and CDR2: SGHTA and FQGNSA. This CDR3 is built from 15 residues. V lost 5 bases to trimming and J lost 1 base; unmatched junction nucleotides: 7. Here the CDR3 reads CASSGQAVSNTEAFF. In nucleotides, the CDR3 is TGTGCCAGCAGCGGACAGGCAGTTTCGAACACTGAAGCTTTCTTT.